What follows are 27 T cell receptor beta chains derived from one specimen sequenced in a study of T cell changes during pregnancy in multiple sclerosis. The method was immunoSEQ multiplex PCR; TCRdb's version includes in-frame clones alone and lacks a portion of them. Altogether about 30,000 clones are present, roughly nine tenths being singletons, with the ten largest covering about 6.9%. The sequenced sample was CD8+ T cells from peripheral blood mononuclear cells, obtained in the second trimester of pregnancy. These receptors were obtained from a female donor with multiple sclerosis, enrolled in a pregnancy study.

The chain links TRBV27 to TRBJ2-1; TRBD2 matches at 9 bases. Trimming cost V 4 bases and J 7 bases; bases outside gene matches: 5. Germline CDR1 and CDR2: MNHEY and SMNVEV (reference sequence). The CDR3 has 14 amino acids. CDR3: CASSSGTSRNEQFF. The DNA of the CDR3 is TGTGCCAGCAGTTCCGGGACTAGCAGGAATGAGCAGTTCTTC.

In DNA, the CDR3 is TGCGCCAGCAGCCAAGAGCAACAGCACTACGAGCAGTACTTC. This sequence encodes CASSQEQQHYEQYF. The chain is built from TRBV4-3 and TRBJ2-7, with D unclear. Germline V lookup: CDR1 LGHNA, CDR2 YSLEER. The CDR3 consists of 14 residues. V dropped 0 bases and J dropped 3 bases, with 9 bases sitting between them.

The chain carries TRBV6-1 and TRBJ2-3; D may be TRBD2 (5 bases). Germline V CDR1 and CDR2: MNHNS, SASEGT. V was clipped by 5 bases and J by 2 bases, with 14 bases between them. The CDR3 runs 15 residues. CDR3 bases: TGTGCCAGCAGTTCCGACTATACGGCCACAGATACGCAGTATTTT. It codes for CASSSDYTATDTQYF.

This sequence joins TRBV4-1 and TRBJ2-5; D not resolved. This CDR3 has 18 amino acids. Germline assignment: CDR1 MGHRA and CDR2 YSYEKL. V dropped 3 bases and J dropped 5 bases, with 25 bases sitting between them. CDR3 region: CASSQYPLRIGLGETQYF. The CDR3 nucleotides read TGCGCCAGCAGCCAGTACCCCCTCCGCATTGGGCTTGGTGAGACCCAGTACTTC.

This clone has a handful of counts. The rearrangement joins TRBV7-2 to TRBJ1-5; the D is unclear. Trimming removed 0 bases from V and 6 bases from J, with 3 bases in between. The germline CDR1 and CDR2 sequences are SGHTA and FQGNSA. The CDR3 is 12 residues long. The CDR3 DNA sequence: TGTGCCAGCAGCTTAGCGAGTCAGCCCCAGCATTTT. This translates into CASSLASQPQHF.

This clone showed up just once. The chain carries TRBV11-1 and TRBJ2-7; unclear D gene. This CDR3 has 14 amino acids. Trimming removed 5 bases from V and 6 bases from J, with 17 bases in between. CDR1 is SGHAT, CDR2 FQDESV, per germline (reference sequence). The CDR3 nucleotides are TGTGCCAGCAGCCTCAATAGACATACCCTCGAGCAGTACTTC. This codes for CASSLNRHTLEQYF.

CDR3 DNA sequence: TGTGCCAGCAGTTTAGGTTTTTACGGTAGGAACACTGAAGCTTTCTTT. This sequence encodes CASSLGFYGRNTEAFF. The gene calls are TRBV28 and TRBJ1-1; D remains ambiguous. Trimming stripped 2 bases from V and 1 base from J, with 14 bases between. This CDR3 has 16 amino acids. Looked up from germline, CDR1 is MDHEN and CDR2 is SYDVKM.

This sequence joins TRBV9 and TRBJ2-7; D is unclear. This CDR3 has 15 amino acids. The V gene lost 0 bases and the J gene lost 6 bases, with 16 bases spanning the gap. Germline values: CDR1 SGDLS, CDR2 YYNGEE. CDR3 loop: CASSVDPMASSEQYF. The CDR3 bases are TGTGCCAGCAGCGTAGATCCGATGGCATCGTCCGAGCAGTACTTC. Full variable domain (missing parts from reference TRBV9 and TRBJ2-7): DSGVTQTPKHLITATGQRVTLRCSPRSGDLSVYWYQQSLDQGLQFLIQYYNGEERAKGNILERFSAQQFPDLHSELNLSSLELGDSALYFCASSVDPMASSEQYFGPGTRLTVT.

CDR3 sequence (DNA): TGTGCCACCAGCAGAGACCTGGGACTAGCTTCAGATACGCAGTATTTT. Residues: CATSRDLGLASDTQYF. The chain has TRBV15 and TRBJ2-3, with 9 nucleotides matching TRBD2. Germline CDR1 is LNHNV and CDR2 is YYDKDF (reference sequence). Trimming removed 0 bases from V and 4 bases from J; junction bases left unmatched: 5. The CDR3 is made up of 16 amino acids.

V usage is TRBV7-9 and J usage is TRBJ1-1; D is uncertain. The V end lost 4 bases, the J end lost 7 bases, and 10 bases lay between the germline ends. The CDR3 runs to 12 residues. The germline V gene has CDR1 SEHNR and CDR2 FQNEAQ (reference sequence). The CDR3 loop reads CASSSGVLEAFF. The CDR3 bases are TGTGCCAGCAGCTCCGGAGTTCTTGAAGCTTTCTTT.

The chain recombines TRBV5-4 with TRBJ2-7; TRBD1 matches at 7 bases. After removal of 4 bases from V and 4 bases from J, the junction contained 5 bases not matched to a gene. This CDR3 is 13 amino acids long. Germline assignment: CDR1 SGHNT and CDR2 YYREEE (reference sequence). This CDR3 reads CASSPGTEYEQYF. The CDR3 region has the DNA TGTGCCAGCAGCCCAGGGACAGAGTACGAGCAGTACTTC.

The chain is built from TRBV20-1 and TRBJ2-7, with D hard to call. Trimming left V 4 bases short and J 3 bases short, with 7 bases between. The CDR3 loop spans 11 amino acids. The V gene's germline CDR1 is DFQATT and CDR2 SNEGSKA (reference sequence). In DNA form, the CDR3 reads TGCAGTGCTACTATCAACTACGAGCAGTACTTC. Amino acid sequence: CSATINYEQYF.

This chain joins TRBV7-9 and TRBJ2-2; 14 bases are shared with TRBD2. CDR3 size: 17 residues. CDR1 and CDR2 from the germline V gene are SEHNR and FQNEAQ (reference sequence). Trimming at V came to 3 bases and at J to 4 bases, leaving 4 bases not matched to a gene. CDR3 region: CASSLGLAGVRTGELFF. The CDR3 DNA follows: TGTGCCAGCAGCTTGGGACTAGCGGGAGTCCGCACCGGGGAGCTGTTTTTT.

This chain connects TRBV6-1 to TRBJ1-1; 8 nucleotides agree with TRBD1. Germline assignment: CDR1 MNHNS and CDR2 SASEGT. This CDR3 spans 13 amino acids. After removal of 6 bases from V and 10 bases from J, the junction contained 10 bases not matched to a gene. As DNA, the CDR3 is TGTGCCAGCAGGGAGGCAGGGGGCAGGGGAGCTTTCTTT. Protein product: CASREAGGRGAFF.

This clone has more than one count but fewer than ten. The V call is TRBV7-9, the J call TRBJ1-2; D gene ambiguous. The germline CDR1 and CDR2 sequences are SEHNR and FQNEAQ (reference sequence). This CDR3 contains 14 residues. V shed 3 bases and J shed 0 bases, with 8 bases lying between them. As DNA, the CDR3 is TGTGCCAGCAGCTTCGCCGGAGCTAACTATGGCTACACCTTC. Protein product: CASSFAGANYGYTF.

V is TRBV4-2 and J is TRBJ2-5; 7 nucleotides match TRBD2. This CDR3 has 16 residues. V was clipped by 4 bases and J by 4 bases; unmatched bases: 12. CDR1 LGHNA and CDR2 YNFKEQ come from the germline V gene. The CDR3 nucleotides read TGTGCCAGCAGCCCCCGGGGCGGGAGCGAAGGAGAGACCCAGTACTTC. It is translated as CASSPRGGSEGETQYF.

The V call is TRBV9, the J call TRBJ2-2, with 7 bases lining up with TRBD2. Per the germline V gene, CDR1 is SGDLS and CDR2 is YYNGEE. V lost 4 bases, J lost 2 bases, and 8 bases stayed unmatched. The CDR3 covers 16 residues. DNA for the CDR3: TGTGCCAGCAGCCCGCCCGGGGGGTCAAACACCGGGGAGCTGTTTTTT. Translating gives CASSPPGGSNTGELFF.

By frequency in the sample, this clone is medium-sized. V gene TRBV7-3 combines with J gene TRBJ2-1; TRBD1 matches at 8 bases. Unmatched junction bases numbered 8, after V lost 5 bases and J lost 5 bases. CDR1 SGHTA and CDR2 FQGTGA come from the germline V gene. The CDR3 extends over 15 amino acids. The CDR3 loop reads CASSPEDRANNEQFF. The CDR3 bases are TGTGCCAGCAGCCCTGAGGACAGGGCCAACAATGAGCAGTTCTTC.

The sample holds one count of this clone. The chain links TRBV4-3 to TRBJ2-3, with 11 bases aligning to TRBD2. J was trimmed by 6 bases and V by 4 bases; bases with no gene match: 12. The CDR3 covers 17 residues. CDR1 is LGHNA and CDR2 is YSLEER in the germline V gene. The CDR3 loop is CASSPRGSGGAGDTQYF. DNA for the CDR3: TGCGCCAGCAGCCCGCGGGGTAGCGGGGGGGCAGGCGATACGCAGTATTTT.

J is TRBJ1-2 and V is TRBV12-2; the table assigns TRBD1, which was not confirmed against the DNA. TRBV12-2 is listed as a pseudogene. This CDR3 has 17 amino acids. The CDR3 sequence is CASRLWGSCGAGMWYTF. Written as DNA, the CDR3 is TGTGCAAGTCGCTTATGGGGCTCCTGTGGAGCTGGAATGTGGTACACCTTC.

This sequence joins TRBV15 and TRBJ2-2, with a tentative D call TRBD2 (5 bases). Germline CDR1 is LNHNV and CDR2 is YYDKDF (reference sequence). V was clipped by 9 bases and J by 1 base, with 6 bases between them. CDR3 length: 12 amino acids. This CDR3 reads CATRGNTGELFF. DNA of the CDR3: TGTGCCACTCGGGGGAACACCGGGGAGCTGTTTTTT.

The chain is built from TRBV2 and TRBJ2-7; tentatively, D is TRBD2 (5 bases). From germline, CDR1 is SNHLY and CDR2 FYNNEI. The V end lost 1 base, the J end lost 6 bases, and 16 bases lay between the germline ends. The CDR3 runs 15 residues. The CDR3 reads CASSEVFKFGGEQYF. The DNA of the CDR3 is TGTGCCAGCAGTGAAGTTTTTAAATTTGGAGGCGAGCAGTACTTC.

This clone has just one count. The chain joins TRBV28 to TRBJ2-7, with TRBD2 identical over 9 bases. The CDR3 totals 14 residues. CDR1 MDHEN and CDR2 SYDVKM come from the germline V gene. The V and J ends lost 3 bases and 0 bases, in that order; junction bases with no gene match: 0. The CDR3 loop is CASSFSGSSYEQYF. Written as DNA, the CDR3 is TGTGCCAGCAGTTTTAGCGGGAGCTCCTACGAGCAGTACTTC.

The chain uses TRBV19 and TRBJ2-7, with unresolved D. Trimming stripped 1 base from V and 3 bases from J, with 7 bases between. CDR1 is LNHDA and CDR2 is SQIVND in the germline V gene (reference sequence). CDR3 length: 13 amino acids. CDR3 DNA sequence: TGTGCCAGTAGTATAGTCCCGGGCTACGAGCAGTACTTC. Translation gives CASSIVPGYEQYF.

The chain couples TRBV27 to TRBJ2-7; TRBD1 is a possible D gene (5 bases). The CDR3 spans 13 residues. Germline V gene sequence: CDR1 MNHEY, CDR2 SMNVEV (reference sequence). V was cut by 5 bases and J by 5 bases, with 13 bases left in between. The DNA for the CDR3 is TGTGCCAGCAGTCGTCAGGGCGGCGACGAGCAGTACTTC. Translating it yields CASSRQGGDEQYF.

This clone has only a few counts. J is TRBJ2-1 and V is TRBV7-3, with TRBD1 matching over 7 bases. The germline CDR1 and CDR2 sequences are SGHTA and FQGTGA. The length of the CDR3 is 15 residues. J lost 9 bases, V lost 3 bases, and 11 bases had no gene match. The CDR3 reads CASSFRQGPMGEQFF. Here the CDR3 DNA reads TGTGCCAGCAGCTTCAGACAGGGCCCTATGGGTGAGCAGTTCTTC.

In this sample, this clone turned up a few times. This chain links TRBV28 with TRBJ1-5; D perhaps matches TRBD1 (6 bases). CDR1 is MDHEN, CDR2 SYDVKM, per germline. This CDR3 region has 16 residues. Trimming pared 5 bases from V and 0 bases from J, leaving 14 bases between. This CDR3 is CASSTPDRNSNQPQHF. The CDR3 nucleotides are TGTGCCAGCAGTACGCCCGACAGGAATAGCAATCAGCCCCAGCATTTT.